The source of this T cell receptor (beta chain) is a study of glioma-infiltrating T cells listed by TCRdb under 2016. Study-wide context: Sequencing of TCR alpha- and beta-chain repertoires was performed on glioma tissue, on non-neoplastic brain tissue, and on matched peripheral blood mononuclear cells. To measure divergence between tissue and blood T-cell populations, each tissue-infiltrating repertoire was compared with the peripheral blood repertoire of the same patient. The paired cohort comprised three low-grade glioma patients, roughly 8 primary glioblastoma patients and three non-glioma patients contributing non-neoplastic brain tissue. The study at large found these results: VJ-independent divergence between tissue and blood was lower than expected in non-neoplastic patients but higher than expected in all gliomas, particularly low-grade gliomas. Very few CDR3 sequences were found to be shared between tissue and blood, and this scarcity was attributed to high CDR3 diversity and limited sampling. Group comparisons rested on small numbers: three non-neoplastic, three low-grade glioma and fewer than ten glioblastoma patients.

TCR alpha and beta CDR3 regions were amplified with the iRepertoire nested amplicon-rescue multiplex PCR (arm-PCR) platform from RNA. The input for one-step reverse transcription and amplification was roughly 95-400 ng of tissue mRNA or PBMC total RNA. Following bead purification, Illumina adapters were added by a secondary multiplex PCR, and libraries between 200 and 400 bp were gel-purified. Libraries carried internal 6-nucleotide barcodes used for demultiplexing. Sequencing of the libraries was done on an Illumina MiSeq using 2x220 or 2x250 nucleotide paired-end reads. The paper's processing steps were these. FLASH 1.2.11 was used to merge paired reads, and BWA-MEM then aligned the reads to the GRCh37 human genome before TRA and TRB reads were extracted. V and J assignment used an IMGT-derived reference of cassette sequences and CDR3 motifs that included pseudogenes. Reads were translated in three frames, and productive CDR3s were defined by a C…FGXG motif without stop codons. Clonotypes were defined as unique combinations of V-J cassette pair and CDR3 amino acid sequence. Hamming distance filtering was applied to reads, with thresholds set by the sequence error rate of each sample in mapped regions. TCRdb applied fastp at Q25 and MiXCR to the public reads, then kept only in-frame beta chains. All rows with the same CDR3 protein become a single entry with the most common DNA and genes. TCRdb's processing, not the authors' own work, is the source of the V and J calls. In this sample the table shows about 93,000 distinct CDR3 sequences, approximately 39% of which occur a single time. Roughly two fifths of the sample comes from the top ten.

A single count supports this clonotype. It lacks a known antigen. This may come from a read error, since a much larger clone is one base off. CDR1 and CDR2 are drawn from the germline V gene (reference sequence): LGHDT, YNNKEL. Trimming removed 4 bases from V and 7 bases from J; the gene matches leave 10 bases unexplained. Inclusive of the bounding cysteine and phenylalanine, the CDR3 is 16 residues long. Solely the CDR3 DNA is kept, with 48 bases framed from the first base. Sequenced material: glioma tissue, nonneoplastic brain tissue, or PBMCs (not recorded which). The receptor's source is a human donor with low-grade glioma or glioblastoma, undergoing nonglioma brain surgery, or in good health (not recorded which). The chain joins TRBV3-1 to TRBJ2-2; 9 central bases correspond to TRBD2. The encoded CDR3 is CASSPLRGGPSGELFF. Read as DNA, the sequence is TGTGCCAGCAGCCCCCTGCGGGGGGGGCCTAGCGGGGAGCTGTTTTTT.